These T cell receptor beta chains were read from a single sample in a study of blood T cell repertoires in COVID-19. Only in-frame clones appear in the TCRdb table, and some are missing; sequencing was by immunoSEQ multiplex PCR. The table has approximately 440,000 clones, about 92% seen once. The sample taken for sequencing was PBMCs or T cells enriched from blood (not recorded which). Source of these receptors: a man younger than 30 who had recovered from COVID-19. The CDR3 runs from the conserved cysteine through the conserved F or W. The D gene is left open where the match is weak. Part of the rows lack a size; the others show once, few, many or a class for expanded clones.

D gene: TRBD2
clone size: .
V gene: TRBV7-2
J gene: TRBJ2-7
CDR3 DNA: TGTGCCAGCAGCTTCAGGCGGGGAGGGGCGTACGAGCAGTACTTC
CDR3 protein: CASSFRRGGAYEQYF

D gene: TRBD1
clone size: .
V gene: TRBV5-4
J gene: TRBJ1-2
CDR3 DNA: TGTGCCAGCAGCTTGGCGGACAGGGGGCGTTCAGGTGGCTACACCTTC
CDR3 protein: CASSLADRGRSGGYTF

D gene: TRBD1
clone size: .
V gene: TRBV12-3/TRBV12-4
J gene: TRBJ1-1
CDR3 DNA: TGTGCCAGCAGTGACAGGGTTCGCGTAGCTTTCTTT
CDR3 protein: CASSDRVRVAFF

D gene: .
clone size: .
V gene: TRBV19
J gene: TRBJ1-4
CDR3 DNA: TGTGCCAGCCGCGGGGGTGGTGAAAAACTGTTTTTT
CDR3 protein: CASRGGGEKLFF

D gene: .
clone size: .
V gene: TRBV3-1/TRBV3-2
J gene: TRBJ2-3
CDR3 DNA: TGTGCCAGCAGCCAAGTAAGACTCGATACGCAGTATTTT
CDR3 protein: CASSQVRLDTQYF

D gene: .
clone size: .
V gene: TRBV2
J gene: TRBJ2-7
CDR3 DNA: TGTGCCAGCAGTGGGGCTGGGAGTTCCGACGAGCAGTACTTC
CDR3 protein: CASSGAGSSDEQYF

D gene: .
clone size: .
V gene: TRBV19
J gene: TRBJ1-5
CDR3 DNA: TGTGCCAGCCAAACAGGAGGCAATCAGCCCCAGCATTTT
CDR3 protein: CASQTGGNQPQHF

D gene: .
clone size: .
V gene: TRBV27
J gene: TRBJ2-2
CDR3 DNA: TGTGCCAGCCTTGCGCGGGCTAACACCGGGGAGCTGTTTTTT
CDR3 protein: CASLARANTGELFF

D gene: .
clone size: .
V gene: TRBV6-5
J gene: TRBJ1-5
CDR3 DNA: TGTGCCAGCAAAACGGGGGTGGGACAGCCCCAGCATTTT
CDR3 protein: CASKTGVGQPQHF

D gene: .
clone size: once
V gene: TRBV5-6
J gene: TRBJ1-1
CDR3 DNA: TGTGCCAGCAGCTACGTGGGCCGGAACACTGAAGCTTTCTTT
CDR3 protein: CASSYVGRNTEAFF

D gene: .
clone size: .
V gene: TRBV18
J gene: TRBJ1-6
CDR3 DNA: TGTGCCAGCTCAGGGGGGACCCTCCGGACCCTCCACTTT
CDR3 protein: CASSGGTLRTLHF

D gene: .
clone size: .
V gene: TRBV29-1
J gene: TRBJ2-3
CDR3 DNA: TGCAGCGTTTTCAGGGGTGGGACAGATACGCAGTATTTT
CDR3 protein: CSVFRGGTDTQYF

D gene: .
clone size: .
V gene: TRBV5-1
J gene: TRBJ1-5
CDR3 DNA: TGCGCCAGCAGCTCGGACGGGGATAGCAATCAGCCCCAGCATTTT
CDR3 protein: CASSSDGDSNQPQHF

D gene: .
clone size: .
V gene: TRBV19
J gene: TRBJ2-1
CDR3 DNA: TGTGCCAGTAGTATATTCCGGAGCTCCTACAATGAGCAGTTCTTC
CDR3 protein: CASSIFRSSYNEQFF

D gene: TRBD2
clone size: .
V gene: TRBV11-1
J gene: TRBJ2-1
CDR3 DNA: TGTGCCAGCAGCCTGAGACTAGCGGGAGTTGGCGAGCAGTTCTTC
CDR3 protein: CASSLRLAGVGEQFF